This T cell receptor beta chain comes out of a study of neurological immune-mediated disorders. Study-wide points: Falling below healthy controls, multiple sclerosis showed the least TCR clonal expansion, while HTLV-1-associated myelopathy showed the most.

This CDR3 spans 14 amino acids. CDR1 is SGHRS and CDR2 is YFSETQ in the germline V gene. Trimming removed 2 bases from V and 3 bases from J, with 12 bases in between. As for time point: longitudinal time-point 1 (baseline). TCRdb fed the 5' RACE reads into MiXCR, producing one record per CDR3 protein. The sample records some 77,000 distinct CDR3 sequences, roughly an eighth being singletons. This clonotype showed up just a few times. Its antigen is unknown. With a much larger clone just one base away, this may be a read error. The chain is built from TRBV5-1 and TRBJ2-7; D is possibly TRBD1 (6 bases). This receptor was identified in a female donor with HTLV-1-associated myelopathy (HAM/TSP). The specimen was PBMCs. CDR3 residues: CASSLLDRVYEQYF. The CDR3 DNA reads as TGCGCCAGCAGCTTACTGGACAGAGTCTACGAGCAGTACTTC.